The clone carrying this T cell receptor beta chain was counted a few times. Its antigen is currently unknown. The data derive from a study of long-term antiretroviral therapy in people with HIV. Study-wide context: The 2015 recommendation for immediate ART came about a decade after the earliest samples. Study-wide results and caveats: Diversity increased after ART yet remained lower than in transplant donor controls.

Survey level was the resolution at which the v3.0 immunoSEQ assay ran. The table came from immunoSEQ multiplex PCR; TCRdb's copy has only in-frame clones and leaves some out. The sample contains 20,000 to 30,000 clones, 79% of which appear only once. V gave up 2 bases and J gave up 4 bases, with 6 bases separating them. CDR3 size: 12 residues. The germline V gene encodes CDR1 SGHVS and CDR2 FNYEAQ. The sequence was collected from a woman in her 40s with HIV. The sequenced sample was unsorted PBMCs, obtained 1.2 years after starting antiretroviral therapy. This rearrangement joins TRBV7-6 to TRBJ2-7; no clear D. CDR3 region: CASSLSEYEQYF. CDR3 DNA: TGTGCCAGCAGCTTATCCGAGTACGAGCAGTACTTC.